This TCR beta chain is drawn from a study of neurological immune-mediated disorders. This clonotype was recorded at least ten times. Its antigen remains unidentified. Each TCR transcript was tagged with a 10-nucleotide random UMI during 5'RACE. TCRdb reprocessed the 5' RACE reads via MiXCR and lists one record per CDR3 protein. The sample has tens of thousands of distinct CDR3 sequences, over 3% seen once. Study-level points and caveats: Expanded clones shared no identical CDR3 amino acid sequences across subjects, which suggested private TCR-beta repertoires in all groups. It was the repertoires of 18 of 34 multiple sclerosis patients that phylogenetic grouping placed in one related-CDR3 cluster, which is a possible signature. Multiple sclerosis patients had less TCR clonal expansion than even healthy controls, unlike HTLV-1-associated myelopathy.

This clonotype was sampled from a man aged 35 to 55 with multiple sclerosis. Source material: PBMCs.

The CDR3 nucleotides read TGTGCCAGCAGCGACGGGACAAATATAGTGGAGACCCAGTACTTC. Translation gives CASSDGTNIVETQYF. The chain employs TRBV3-1 and TRBJ2-5; TRBD1 is a possible D gene (6 bases). Between the trimmed V and J ends, which lost 5 bases and 5 bases, there was a span of 18 bases. Germline loops: CDR1 LGHDT, CDR2 YNNKEL (reference sequence). The CDR3 sequence is 15 residues long.